The 27 T cell receptor beta chains below come from one sample, sequenced in a study of cytomegalovirus exposure and HLA in healthy donors. PCR used 60 Vbeta primers and 13 Jbeta primers. Sequencing used immunoSEQ multiplex PCR; TCRdb keeps in-frame clones, though not all of them. The sample includes roughly 220,000 clones, approximately 81% of them seen just once. The source material was PBMCs. The receptors come from a man between 25 and 39 years old in good health and CMV-seronegative.

V gene TRBV5-6 combines with J gene TRBJ1-2; D is perhaps TRBD1 (6 bases). This CDR3 has 16 amino acids. V lost 4 bases and J lost 1, with 17 bases in between. The V gene's germline CDR1 is SGHDT and CDR2 YYEEEE. The CDR3 here is CASSRLEDSFNYGYTF. CDR3 in DNA: TGTGCCAGCAGCAGGTTGGAGGACAGCTTTAACTATGGCTACACCTTC.

The table lists this clone with a count of one. This chain connects TRBV11-2 to TRBJ1-3; no definite D call. V shed 3 bases and J shed 1 base, with 13 bases lying between them. From germline, CDR1 is SGHAT and CDR2 FQNNGV. This CDR3 has 16 residues. The CDR3 protein is CASSFRPDTSGNTIYF. CDR3 bases: TGTGCCAGCAGCTTTCGGCCAGACACGTCTGGAAACACCATATATTTT. Drawing the rest from reference TRBV11-2 and TRBJ1-3, the complete variable domain is EAGVAQSPRYKIIEKRQSVAFWCNPISGHATLYWYQQILGQGPKLLIQFQNNGVVDDSQLPKDRFSAERLKGVDSTLKIQPAKLEDSAVYLCASSFRPDTSGNTIYFGEGSWLTVV.

The chain employs TRBV29-1 and TRBJ2-5, with D uncertain. This CDR3 comprises 11 residues. The V gene's germline CDR1 is SQVTM and CDR2 ANQGSEA. V dropped 3 bases and J dropped 4 bases, with 6 bases sitting between them. The CDR3 coding sequence is TGCAGCGTTGACTCCGTAGAGACCCAGTACTTC. Translation: CSVDSVETQYF.

The J gene is TRBJ2-2, the V gene TRBV6-1; possibly TRBD1 for D (6 bases). Germline V gives CDR1 MNHNS, CDR2 SASEGT. The CDR3 is 14 amino acids. Trimming stripped 11 bases from V and 5 bases from J, with 18 bases between. The CDR3 coding sequence is TGTGCCGGCCAATTGGGTAGGGGGACCGGGGAGCTGTTTTTT. This codes for CAGQLGRGTGELFF.

This clone came up a few times. The chain links TRBV4-2 to TRBJ1-1; D is unclear. Between the trimmed V and J ends, which lost 0 bases and 5 bases, there was a span of 10 bases. Germline CDR1 and CDR2: LGHNA and YNFKEQ. The length of the CDR3 is 14 residues. CDR3 sequence (DNA): TGTGCCAGCAGCCAAGATAGACGGGTTACTGAAGCTTTCTTT. Encoded protein: CASSQDRRVTEAFF.

This clone was detected a few times. The V and J genes are TRBV10-3 and TRBJ1-2; 8 nucleotides agree with TRBD1. CDR1 ENHRY and CDR2 SYGVKD come from the germline V gene. This CDR3 region has 16 residues. V lost 4 bases and J lost 7; bases outside the gene matches: 14. CDR3 region: CAISGPDRGLGRGYTF. The CDR3 region has the DNA TGTGCCATCAGTGGTCCCGACAGGGGACTTGGTCGTGGCTACACCTTC.

V is TRBV28 and J is TRBJ2-1; the match to TRBD2 covers 7 bases. Germline assignment: CDR1 MDHEN and CDR2 SYDVKM. This CDR3 is built from 16 residues. Losses at the gene ends were 3 bases for V and 0 bases for J; bases not matched to a gene: 5. Here the CDR3 DNA reads TGTGCCAGCAGTTTTTCTAGCGGTCTCTCCTACAATGAGCAGTTCTTC. Encoded protein: CASSFSSGLSYNEQFF.

This chain connects TRBV19 to TRBJ1-5; 7 bases line up with TRBD1. Germline CDR1 and CDR2: LNHDA and SQIVND (reference sequence). The trim removed 5 bases at V and 7 bases at J, leaving 8 bases unmatched. The CDR3 extends over 14 amino acids. Here the CDR3 DNA reads TGTGCCAGTAGTTCACAGGGGTTGGGACAGCCCCAGCATTTT. Protein product: CASSSQGLGQPQHF.

This rearrangement joins TRBV5-1 to TRBJ1-5, with a possible D match to TRBD1 (5 bases). CDR1 is SGHRS and CDR2 is YFSETQ in the germline V gene. The length of the CDR3 is 14 residues. The V end lost 1 base, the J end lost 5 bases, and 10 bases lay between the germline ends. The CDR3, as DNA: TGCGCCAGCAGCTTGACAGGTCGGGATCAGCCCCAGCATTTT. It specifies CASSLTGRDQPQHF.

Comments on this clone: Because the CDR3's place on the DNA is in doubt, the DNA is left out and the CDR3 is given as listed by TCRdb. The rearrangement joins TRBV28 to TRBJ1-1. A total of 17 residues make up the CDR3, ends included. The germline V gene has CDR1 MDHEN and CDR2 SYDVKM. CDR3 in amino acids: CASSSSEGLSQRTEAFF.

This chain links TRBV11-1 with TRBJ2-5, with TRBD2 as a possible D gene (5 bases). The J call could be wrong; TRBJ2-7 is a better fit for the DNA end. The CDR3 is 14 residues long. CDR1 is SGHAT, CDR2 FQDESV, per germline (reference sequence). CDR3 loop: CASSVRTGSYEQYF. CDR3 nucleotide sequence: TGTGCCAGCAGCGTACGGACGGGGTCCTACGAGCAGTACTTC.

The chain couples TRBV28 to TRBJ1-1; D possibly corresponds to TRBD1 (6 bases). Germline V CDR1 and CDR2: MDHEN, SYDVKM. V lost 1 base and J lost 8, with 8 bases in between. The CDR3 consists of 12 residues. Here the CDR3 DNA reads TGTGCCAGCAGTTTATCCACAGGGGAAGCTTTCTTT. It translates to CASSLSTGEAFF.

The chain combines TRBV19 with TRBJ1-2; 9 bases are shared with TRBD1. This CDR3 has 15 residues. After removal of 8 bases from V and 4 bases from J, the junction contained 11 bases not matched to a gene. Per germline, CDR1 LNHDA and CDR2 SQIVND (reference sequence). The CDR3 DNA sequence: TGTGCCAGTCAACGCCCGGGACAGGGAACCTATGGCTACACCTTC. Its protein is CASQRPGQGTYGYTF.

V usage is TRBV28 and J usage is TRBJ1-5, with D unresolved. The CDR3 has 11 amino acids. Between the trimmed V and J ends, which lost 6 bases and 6 bases, there was a span of 6 bases. CDR1 is MDHEN, CDR2 SYDVKM, per germline. The DNA of the CDR3 is TGTGCCAGCAGGACGGGTCAGCCCCAGCATTTT. Translating gives CASRTGQPQHF.

The CDR3 is CATRDRDRRVVETQYF. CDR3 in DNA: TGTGCCACCAGGGATCGGGACAGAAGGGTGGTGGAGACCCAGTACTTC. This chain links TRBV15 with TRBJ2-5; 7 nucleotides agree with TRBD1. CDR3 size: 16 residues. Germline V lookup: CDR1 LNHNV, CDR2 YYDKDF (reference sequence). V trimming: 6 bases; J trimming: 5 bases; junction bases outside the gene matches: 15.

The chain couples TRBV4-1 to TRBJ2-7, with D possibly being TRBD2 (7 bases). This CDR3 has 14 residues. V gave up 4 bases and J gave up 7 bases, with 17 bases separating them. Germline V lookup: CDR1 MGHRA, CDR2 YSYEKL. The CDR3 region is CASSPSGGAEEQYF. CDR3 nucleotide sequence: TGCGCCAGCAGCCCTTCTGGGGGGGCGGAGGAGCAGTACTTC.

The gene calls are TRBV9 and TRBJ2-1; 8 nucleotides line up with TRBD2. Germline V gene lookup returns CDR1 SGDLS and CDR2 YYNGEE. CDR3 length: 16 residues. Trimming at V came to 0 bases and at J to 5 bases, leaving 7 bases not matched to a gene. The CDR3 loop reads CASSVAPGGLHNEQFF. The DNA of the CDR3 is TGTGCCAGCAGCGTAGCCCCGGGGGGGTTACACAATGAGCAGTTCTTC.

CDR3 region: CASSDRGLGTGELFF. CDR3 nucleotide sequence: TGCGCCAGCAGTGACAGGGGGTTGGGCACCGGGGAGCTGTTTTTT. The chain has TRBV10-1 and TRBJ2-2; 7 bases align to TRBD1. The V gene end was trimmed by 3 bases and the J gene end by 4 bases; junction bases not matched to a gene: 5. Germline CDR1 and CDR2: WNHNN and SYGVQD (reference sequence). The CDR3 length is 15 residues.

The count of this clone is one. This sequence joins TRBV7-2 and TRBJ1-3, with D uncertain. Trimming took 5 bases from V and 0 from J, leaving 8 bases between them. This CDR3 region has 14 residues. Per germline, CDR1 SGHTA and CDR2 FQGNSA. CDR3 sequence reads: CASSSSGSGNTIYF. CDR3 coding DNA: TGTGCCAGCAGCAGTTCAGGCTCTGGAAACACCATATATTTT. Combining the CDR3 with reference TRBV7-2 and TRBJ1-3 gives the whole variable domain GAGVSQSPSNKVTEKGKDVELRCDPISGHTALYWYRQSLGQGLEFLIYFQGNSAPDKSGLPSDRFSAERTGGSVSTLTIQRTQQEDSAVYLCASSSSGSGNTIYFGEGSWLTVV.

The V gene is TRBV5-1, the J gene TRBJ1-4, with TRBD1 matching 7 bases. V lost 1 base, J lost 3 bases, and 6 bases stayed unmatched. Germline V gene lookup returns CDR1 SGHRS and CDR2 YFSETQ. The CDR3 length is 16 residues. CDR3 residues: CASSLRDSGPNEKLFF. Here the CDR3 DNA reads TGCGCCAGCAGCTTGAGGGACAGCGGTCCTAATGAAAAACTGTTTTTT.

The chain has TRBV27 and TRBJ2-7; D is possibly TRBD1 (5 bases). The CDR3 contains 13 residues. Germline CDR1 is MNHEY and CDR2 is SMNVEV (reference sequence). Trimming removed 5 bases at V and 5 bases at J, with 13 bases between. The chain's CDR3 is CASSATVIDEQYF. The CDR3 DNA reads as TGTGCCAGCAGTGCGACAGTAATCGACGAGCAGTACTTC.

This clone was counted only a few times. The chain couples TRBV6-5 to TRBJ2-1, with D possibly being TRBD1 (5 bases). V lost 5 bases and J lost 8, with 13 bases in between. This CDR3 comprises 13 residues. Germline V gene sequence: CDR1 MNHEY, CDR2 SVGAGI. The chain's CDR3 is CASSPSQGYEQFF. The CDR3 DNA follows: TGTGCCAGCAGTCCTTCCCAGGGTTATGAGCAGTTCTTC.

This chain connects TRBV28 to TRBJ2-7; 8 nucleotides agree with TRBD2. With 11 bases clipped from V and 8 bases from J, the junction kept 5 bases outside the gene matches. The germline V gene has CDR1 MDHEN and CDR2 SYDVKM. The CDR3 is made up of 10 amino acids. CDR3 in amino acids: CASGLGKQYF. CDR3 in DNA: TGTGCCTCGGGACTAGGGAAGCAGTACTTC.

The V call is TRBV6-1, the J call TRBJ1-2; D perhaps matches TRBD1 (6 bases). The CDR3 loop spans 19 amino acids. CDR1 MNHNS and CDR2 SASEGT come from the germline V gene. Trimming removed 4 bases from V and 1 base from J, with 25 bases in between. CDR3 residues: CASSVLAGGPKYFNYGYTF. The CDR3 nucleotides read TGTGCCAGCAGTGTATTAGCGGGGGGCCCTAAATATTTTAACTATGGCTACACCTTC.

The gene calls are TRBV6-5 and TRBJ1-5; D is unresolved. Germline CDR1 is MNHEY and CDR2 is SVGAGI. The CDR3 consists of 14 residues. V was cut by 8 bases and J by 0 bases, with 11 bases left in between. CDR3 sequence reads: CASFNHYSNQPQHF. CDR3 in DNA: TGTGCCAGCTTCAATCACTATAGCAATCAGCCCCAGCATTTT.

The table lists this clone with a count of one. This chain uses TRBV21-1 with TRBJ2-5; the table's D call of TRBD1 was not tested on the DNA. TRBV21-1 has pseudogene status. This CDR3 is built from 15 residues. The CDR3 sequence: CASSNPGTVQETQYF. The CDR3, as DNA: TGTGCCAGCAGCAACCCAGGGACAGTCCAAGAGACCCAGTACTTC.

This sequence joins TRBV7-3 and TRBJ1-1; D is possibly TRBD1 (6 bases). This CDR3 is 13 amino acids long. V was shortened by 6 bases and J by 4 bases, with 12 bases between the two germline ends. Looked up from germline, CDR1 is SGHTA and CDR2 is FQGTGA. The CDR3 DNA follows: TGTGCCAGCAGGGCAGGGGTTGGCACTGAAGCTTTCTTT. Translation: CASRAGVGTEAFF.